This T cell receptor beta chain originates from a study of T cell responses to AZD1222 COVID-19 vaccine. Study outcomes and limitations: The study identified only six AZD1222 recipients as seropositive at baseline.

Profiled with immunoSEQ multiplex PCR; TCRdb holds only in-frame clones, not every one. The data show under 200,000 clones, around nine tenths seen once. Germline V gives CDR1 SGHTA, CDR2 FQGNSA. This CDR3 region has 16 residues. Trimming at V came to 2 bases and at J to 0 bases, leaving 5 bases not matched to a gene. There are many counts of this clone. What it binds is not known. Sample: peripheral blood, taken on day 0 of AZD1222 vaccination. The V and J genes are TRBV7-2 and TRBJ2-7; 9 bases line up with TRBD1. The clonotype originates from an adult in good health. The CDR3 nucleotides read TGTGCCAGCAGCTTACCGGACAGGGGAAACTCCTACGAGCAGTACTTC. Protein: CASSLPDRGNSYEQYF. Together with reference TRBV7-2 and TRBJ2-7, the CDR3 gives the full variable domain: GAGVSQSPSNKVTEKGKDVELRCDPISGHTALYWYRQSLGQGLEFLIYFQGNSAPDKSGLPSDRFSAERTGGSVSTLTIQRTQQEDSAVYLCASSLPDRGNSYEQYFGPGTRLTVT.